Given below is one TCR beta chain in context. This sample is drawn from a study of blood T cell repertoires in COVID-19. Across the study: Some COVID-19 samples were acute and others convalescent; all came from the United States, Italy and Spain. PBMCs, B-cell-depleted T cells, or T cells provided the cDNA or gDNA that made up the material.

The CDR3 has 13 amino acids. Trimming took 4 bases from V and 7 from J; bases not matched to a gene: 6. Germline CDR1 KGHSH, CDR2 LQKENI. Per the study methods: Reference gene primer amplification gave estimated nucleated cell counts. The method was immunoSEQ multiplex PCR; TCRdb's version includes in-frame clones alone and lacks a portion of them. That table gives V, J and clone size, and the DNA gave D and trimming. Among 250,000 to 300,000 clones, roughly 85% were seen once, and the ten largest hold about 4.5%. Sequenced input: peripheral blood. The chain is built from TRBV18 and TRBJ1-2, with TRBD1 matching over 7 bases. The sequence was collected from a man aged 60 to 75 who had recovered from COVID-19. DNA of the CDR3: TGTGCCAGCTCACAACAGACAGGGAGTGGCTACACCTTC. Amino acid sequence: CASSQQTGSGYTF. Looking up the rest from reference TRBV18 and TRBJ1-2 gives the full variable domain: NAGVMQNPRHLVRRRGQEARLRCSPMKGHSHVYWYRQLPEEGLKFMVYLQKENIIDESGMPKERFSAEFPKEGPSILRIQQVVRGDSAAYFCASSQQTGSGYTFGSGTRLTVV.